This T cell receptor beta chain was found in a study of shared clonotypes between healthy human individuals. Clones were read by immunoSEQ multiplex PCR, and TCRdb kept only the in-frame ones, dropping some. The sample gives over a million clones, approximately 98.5% of which show up once; 0.36% is in the top ten. The material sequenced was naive CD4+ T cells sorted from blood. Documented subset: CD45RA+ positively selected. The source of this sequence is a man under 40 in good health.

The CDR3 DNA reads TGTGCCAGTAGTATCTTGGGTCAGGGATACAATGAGCAGTTCTTC. Encoded protein: CASSILGQGYNEQFF. The chain joins TRBV19 to TRBJ2-1, with a possible D match to TRBD1 (5 bases). V was clipped by 3 bases and J by 4 bases, with 13 bases between them. CDR1 is LNHDA and CDR2 is SQIVND in the germline V gene (reference sequence). The CDR3 has 15 amino acids.